These 10 T cell receptor beta chains came from one sample sequenced in a study of vaccination and CD4 T cells after COVID-19. Once obtained from cultured CD4+ T cells, the DNA was sequenced using the Oncomine TCR Beta short-read assay. TCRdb passed the PCR reads through MiXCR, listing each CDR3 protein once. The sample yields 25,000 to 30,000 distinct CDR3 sequences, roughly 38% seen once. The time point here: late sampling 161 to 241 days after vaccination in a few convalescent patients. This sample's treatment: 10-day PBMC culture with coronavirus spike peptide pools or control peptides (ViraFEST assay). Antigens for these TCRs are unknown. Here the sequenced sample was CD4+ T cells from blood, cultured in vitro, taken about 7 months after SARS-CoV-2 vaccination. The receptor source for this set is a human donor who had recovered from COVID-19.

J is TRBJ1-5 and V is TRBV10-3, with D hard to call. The CDR3 is 13 amino acids. CDR1 and CDR2 from the germline V gene are ENHRY and SYGVKD. V lost 7 bases and J 0 bases, leaving 7 bases between the germline ends. The CDR3 DNA sequence: TGTGCCATCACCGAAAATAGCAATCAGCCCCAGCATTTT. It translates to CAITENSNQPQHF.

This clonotype was detected only a few times. The chain joins TRBV20-1 to TRBJ1-5; D gene ambiguous. Germline assignment: CDR1 DFQATT and CDR2 SNEGSKA (reference sequence). V was clipped by 8 bases and J by 0 bases, with 17 bases between them. This CDR3 region has 15 residues. The CDR3 reads CSSGPRPYSNQPQHF. CDR3 coding DNA: TGCAGTTCTGGGCCGAGGCCGTATAGCAATCAGCCCCAGCATTTT.

J is TRBJ2-6 and V is TRBV20-1; D is uncertain. V was clipped by 1 base and J by 1 base, with 17 bases between them. The germline V gene has CDR1 DFQATT and CDR2 SNEGSKA (reference sequence). The length of the CDR3 is 18 residues. Here the CDR3 reads CSARVSRASRSGANVLTF. Here the CDR3 DNA reads TGCAGTGCTAGAGTATCAAGGGCCTCCCGATCTGGGGCCAACGTCCTGACTTTC.

The rearrangement links TRBV5-1 to TRBJ2-2; 7 positions match TRBD2. CDR1 is SGHRS, CDR2 YFSETQ, per germline. The trim removed 1 base at V and 3 bases at J, leaving 3 bases unmatched. This CDR3 is built from 15 residues. The CDR3 DNA reads as TGCGCCAGCAGCTTGCGGGGGGAGGACACCGGGGAGCTGTTTTTT. As protein: CASSLRGEDTGELFF.

This chain links TRBV28 with TRBJ2-7; D ambiguous. Per germline, CDR1 MDHEN and CDR2 SYDVKM. This CDR3 contains 14 residues. Between the trimmed V and J ends, which lost 6 bases and 7 bases, there was a span of 19 bases. The CDR3 nucleotides are TGTGCCAGCAGACGGTTTTGGAATATGGGGGAGCAGTACTTC. Its protein product is CASRRFWNMGEQYF. Supplemented by reference TRBV28 and TRBJ2-7, the full variable domain reads DVKVTQSSRYLVKRTGEKVFLECVQDMDHENMFWYRQDPGLGLRLIYFSYDVKMKEKGDIPEGYSVSREKKERFSLILESASTNQTSMYLCASRRFWNMGEQYFGPGTRLTVT.

V gene TRBV6-2 or TRBV6-3 combines with J gene TRBJ1-1, with D possibly being TRBD1 (6 bases). V was cut by 1 base and J by 3 bases, with 6 bases left in between. The CDR3 runs to 13 residues. CDR1 and CDR2 from the germline V gene are MNHEY and SVGEGT. This CDR3 is CASSYWTDTEAFF. CDR3 in DNA: TGTGCCAGCAGTTACTGGACAGACACTGAAGCTTTCTTT.

In its sample, this clonotype was seen a few times. The chain uses TRBV7-9 and TRBJ2-1; 9 nucleotides match TRBD1. In germline, CDR1 is SEHNR, CDR2 FQNEAQ (reference sequence). The V and J ends lost 6 bases and 9 bases, in that order; junction bases with no gene match: 15. The CDR3 has 16 amino acids. CDR3 residues: CASSSLAGTGFREQFF. CDR3 DNA: TGTGCCAGCAGTTCCTTGGCCGGGACAGGGTTTCGTGAGCAGTTCTTC.

The chain employs TRBV7-8 and TRBJ2-2; maybe TRBD2 (7 bases). CDR3 length: 16 residues. Germline CDR1 and CDR2: SGHVS and FQNEAQ. V was clipped by 5 bases and J by 3 bases, with 16 bases between them. The CDR3 here is CASSGLLGGHTGELFF. As DNA, the CDR3 is TGTGCCAGCAGCGGACTATTGGGGGGGCACACCGGGGAGCTGTTTTTT.

The rearrangement links TRBV20-1 to TRBJ2-3; 9 bases agree with TRBD2. The germline CDR1 and CDR2 sequences are DFQATT and SNEGSKA (reference sequence). V trimming: 5 bases; J trimming: 4 bases; junction bases outside the gene matches: 7. This CDR3 is built from 14 residues. Here the CDR3 reads CSAYSGSGADTQYF. DNA for the CDR3: TGCAGTGCTTATAGCGGGAGTGGGGCAGATACGCAGTATTTT.

This chain connects TRBV20-1 to TRBJ2-1; 11 bases are shared with TRBD2. The J segment lost 7 bases and the V segment lost 6 bases, leaving 11 bases of the junction unmatched. The CDR3 has 15 amino acids. Germline loops: CDR1 DFQATT, CDR2 SNEGSKA (reference sequence). CDR3 amino acids: CSAQDPGLAVNEQFF. The CDR3 DNA sequence: TGCAGTGCCCAAGACCCGGGACTAGCGGTAAATGAGCAGTTCTTC.